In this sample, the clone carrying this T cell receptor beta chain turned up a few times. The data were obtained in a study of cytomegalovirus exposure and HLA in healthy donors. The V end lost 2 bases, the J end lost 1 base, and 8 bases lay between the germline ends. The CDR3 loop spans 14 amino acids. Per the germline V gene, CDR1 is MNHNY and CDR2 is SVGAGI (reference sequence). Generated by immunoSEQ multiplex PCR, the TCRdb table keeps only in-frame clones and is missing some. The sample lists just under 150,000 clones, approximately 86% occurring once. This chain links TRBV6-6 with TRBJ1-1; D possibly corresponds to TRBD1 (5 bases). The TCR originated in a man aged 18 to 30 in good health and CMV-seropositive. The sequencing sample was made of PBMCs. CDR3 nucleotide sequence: TGTGCCAGCAGTTACGGCGACAGGAACACTGAAGCTTTCTTT. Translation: CASSYGDRNTEAFF.